The T cell receptor beta chain described here comes from a study of T cells in women clearing cervical HPV infection. With respect to this clone: The read is 3 residues too short to cover the CDR3 end, so that end is filled in from the germline J gene.

Only in-frame clones appear in the TCRdb table, and some are missing; sequencing was by immunoSEQ multiplex PCR. Listed are more than 20,000 clones; around 3.5% falls within the top ten. This CDR3 has 15 amino acids. Germline V lookup: CDR1 PRHDT, CDR2 FYEKMQ (reference sequence). With V trimmed by 4 bases and J by 5 bases, 5 bases remained unmatched. The V and J genes are TRBV13 and TRBJ2-7, with 13 bases that match TRBD2. The specimen was blood buffy coat. This TCR came from a woman aged 18 to 75 with a cervical HPV16 infection that either progressed to CIN3+ or cleared (not recorded which). The sequenced part of the CDR3 DNA is TGTGCCAGCAGCTCCCGACTAGCGGGGGGTGACGAG. Its protein is CASSSRLAGGDE. In full, the CDR3 is CASSSRLAGGDEQYF. Using reference TRBV13 and TRBJ2-7 for the parts outside the CDR3, the full variable domain is AAGVIQSPRHLIKEKRETATLKCYPIPRHDTVYWYQQGPGQDPQFLISFYEKMQSDKGSIPDRFSAQQFSDYHSELNMSSLELGDSALYFCASSSRLAGGDEQYFGPGTRLTVT.